This record concerns one TCR beta chain sequence. What it binds is unknown. The data were taken from a study of T cell responses to AZD1222 COVID-19 vaccine. Notes on the study in general: Only five or six AZD1222 recipients tested seropositive at baseline. Nearly half of spike-specific TCRs reportedly target variant regions that are unmutated in the B.1.351 and B.1.1.7 variants.

Libraries were prepared by immunoSEQ multiplex PCR; TCRdb keeps only in-frame clonotypes and omits some of them. The sample gives 130,000 to 150,000 clones, around 91% of which show up once; roughly 5.6% is in the top ten. The CDR3 extends over 12 amino acids. Germline V gene data show CDR1 as SEHNR and CDR2 as FQNEAQ (reference sequence). V was pared by 5 bases and J by 7 bases, with 8 bases between. Source: peripheral blood, taken on day 0 of AZD1222 vaccination. This sequence was found in an adult in good health. The genes are TRBV7-9 and TRBJ1-4; the D is unclear. CDR3 DNA sequence: TGTGCCAGCAGCCTTAGTGGTGAAAAACTGTTTTTT. Encoded protein: CASSLSGEKLFF.